This is a list of T cell receptor beta chains from one sample in a study of blood T cell repertoires in COVID-19. The table came from immunoSEQ multiplex PCR; TCRdb's copy has only in-frame clones and leaves some out. There are 100,000 or so clones in the sample; around 81% occur only once, and less than 45% lies in the top ten. Sequences were obtained from peripheral blood. Source of these receptors: a man older than 75 with acute or convalescent COVID-19. CDR3s include the opening cysteine and the closing phenylalanine or tryptophan. Each record gives: D gene, clone size, J gene, V gene, CDR3 DNA, CDR3 protein. A D gene is named only where the DNA matches it firmly. A row's size may be missing; if present it is once, few, many or a size class.

d_call: NA
clone_size: NA
j_call: TRBJ1-3
v_call: TRBV3-1/TRBV3-2
cdr3_nt: TGTGCCAGCAGCCAACTTGACACCATATATTTT
cdr3_aa: CASSQLDTIYF

d_call: NA
clone_size: NA
j_call: TRBJ2-2
v_call: TRBV28
cdr3_nt: TGTGCCAGCAGATCTCAGGGGAAGGCCGGGGAGCTGTTTTTT
cdr3_aa: CASRSQGKAGELFF

d_call: NA
clone_size: few
j_call: TRBJ1-1
v_call: TRBV7-6
cdr3_nt: TGTGCCAGCAGCTTAGATCCGGGGAACTTGGGCACTGAAGCTTTCTTT
cdr3_aa: CASSLDPGNLGTEAFF

d_call: NA
clone_size: few
j_call: TRBJ1-1
v_call: TRBV19
cdr3_nt: TGTGCCAGTAGTCTACAGGGAAACACTGAAGCTTTCTTT
cdr3_aa: CASSLQGNTEAFF

d_call: NA
clone_size: NA
j_call: TRBJ1-5
v_call: TRBV7-2
cdr3_nt: TGTGCCAGCAGCATCCAACGGGTTAGCAATCAGCCCCAGCATTTT
cdr3_aa: CASSIQRVSNQPQHF

d_call: TRBD1
clone_size: NA
j_call: TRBJ2-7
v_call: TRBV7-7
cdr3_nt: TGTGCTAGCAGCGCGGACAGGCGGGCCGAGCAGTACTTC
cdr3_aa: CASSADRRAEQYF

d_call: NA
clone_size: NA
j_call: TRBJ2-7
v_call: TRBV27
cdr3_nt: TGTGCCAGCAGGGCCCGGCAGGGCACCTACGAGCAGTACTTC
cdr3_aa: CASRARQGTYEQYF

d_call: NA
clone_size: NA
j_call: TRBJ2-6
v_call: TRBV12-3/TRBV12-4
cdr3_nt: TGTGCCAGCAGTTTAGCGCAGTCTGGCCTGACTTTC
cdr3_aa: CASSLAQSGLTF

d_call: NA
clone_size: few
j_call: TRBJ2-1
v_call: TRBV2
cdr3_nt: TGTGCCAGCCAACAGGGAGTTTACAATGAGCAGTTCTTC
cdr3_aa: CASQQGVYNEQFF

d_call: NA
clone_size: NA
j_call: TRBJ1-1
v_call: TRBV5-1
cdr3_nt: TGCGCCAGCAGCTTGGGCGGCCTGAACACTGAAGCTTTCTTT
cdr3_aa: CASSLGGLNTEAFF

d_call: TRBD1
clone_size: NA
j_call: TRBJ1-1
v_call: TRBV4-1
cdr3_nt: TGCGCCAGCAGCCGCCGGACAGGGGGACGAGGCACTGAAGCTTTCTTT
cdr3_aa: CASSRRTGGRGTEAFF

d_call: TRBD2
clone_size: NA
j_call: TRBJ2-7
v_call: TRBV6-2/TRBV6-3
cdr3_nt: TGTGCCAGCAGTTACCCGGGGGAGGGGCTACGCTCAAATCGGTCCTACGAGCAGTACTTC
cdr3_aa: CASSYPGEGLRSNRSYEQYF

d_call: NA
clone_size: NA
j_call: TRBJ1-2
v_call: TRBV5-5
cdr3_nt: TGTGCCAGCAGCTTAGTCGAGGCCTATGGCTACACCTTC
cdr3_aa: CASSLVEAYGYTF

d_call: TRBD1
clone_size: NA
j_call: TRBJ1-1
v_call: TRBV6-5
cdr3_nt: TGTGCCAGCAGGCCTCCGGGACAGGGGAGAACTGAAGCTTTCTTT
cdr3_aa: CASRPPGQGRTEAFF

d_call: NA
clone_size: NA
j_call: TRBJ1-1
v_call: TRBV28
cdr3_nt: TGTGCCAGCAGTAATAAGAGGAAAGCTTTCTTT
cdr3_aa: CASSNKRKAFF

d_call: NA
clone_size: NA
j_call: TRBJ2-7
v_call: TRBV5-6
cdr3_nt: TGTGCCAGCAGCTTAGTGCAGGGGGGTGTGTACGAGCAGTACTTC
cdr3_aa: CASSLVQGGVYEQYF

d_call: NA
clone_size: NA
j_call: TRBJ1-3
v_call: TRBV9
cdr3_nt: TGTGCCAGCAGCGGCGGAACCGCTGGAGGCACCATATATTTT
cdr3_aa: CASSGGTAGGTIYF

d_call: NA
clone_size: few
j_call: TRBJ1-1
v_call: TRBV3-1/TRBV3-2
cdr3_nt: TGTGCCAGCAGCCAAGATAGGCGGGGAGGCACTGAAGCTTTCTTT
cdr3_aa: CASSQDRRGGTEAFF

d_call: TRBD2
clone_size: NA
j_call: TRBJ2-7
v_call: TRBV30
cdr3_nt: TGTGCCTGGAGTGTACGTAGCGGGAGAAGAAGCGAGCAGTACTTC
cdr3_aa: CAWSVRSGRRSEQYF

d_call: NA
clone_size: few
j_call: TRBJ2-5
v_call: TRBV29-1
cdr3_nt: TGCAGCGTTGTACTTCAGGTACAAGAGACCCAGTACTTC
cdr3_aa: CSVVLQVQETQYF

d_call: NA
clone_size: NA
j_call: TRBJ2-1
v_call: TRBV7-2
cdr3_nt: TGTGCCAGCAGCTTAGCGCGGAACTCCTACAATGAGCAGTTCTTC
cdr3_aa: CASSLARNSYNEQFF

d_call: NA
clone_size: NA
j_call: TRBJ2-3
v_call: TRBV27
cdr3_nt: TGTGCCAGCAGTTTAAGCTCCCTTAGCACAGATACGCAGTATTTT
cdr3_aa: CASSLSSLSTDTQYF

d_call: TRBD2
clone_size: NA
j_call: TRBJ2-7
v_call: TRBV5-1
cdr3_nt: TGCGCCAGCAGCTCCGGCGGGAGGGGGTACGAGCAGTACTTC
cdr3_aa: CASSSGGRGYEQYF

d_call: TRBD1
clone_size: NA
j_call: TRBJ1-5
v_call: TRBV18
cdr3_nt: TGTGCCAGCTCACTGGACAGGGCCAATCAGCCCCAGCATTTT
cdr3_aa: CASSLDRANQPQHF

d_call: TRBD1
clone_size: NA
j_call: TRBJ1-1
v_call: TRBV28
cdr3_nt: TGTGCCAGCAGTTTATCACCGGGACAGGGGACCACTGAAGCTTTCTTT
cdr3_aa: CASSLSPGQGTTEAFF

d_call: TRBD2
clone_size: NA
j_call: TRBJ2-1
v_call: TRBV27
cdr3_nt: TGTGCCAGCAGGGGCTTAGCGGGAGGGCCCTACAATGAGCAGTTCTTC
cdr3_aa: CASRGLAGGPYNEQFF

d_call: TRBD1
clone_size: NA
j_call: TRBJ1-3
v_call: TRBV5-1
cdr3_nt: TGCGCCAGCAGCGATGACAGGGGCTCTGGAAACACCATATATTTT
cdr3_aa: CASSDDRGSGNTIYF

d_call: NA
clone_size: NA
j_call: TRBJ1-6
v_call: TRBV28
cdr3_nt: TGTGCCAGCACTCCGAGGGGGGGAGGTAAGGGTAATTCACCCCTCCACTTT
cdr3_aa: CASTPRGGGKGNSPLHF

d_call: TRBD1
clone_size: NA
j_call: TRBJ2-7
v_call: TRBV5-1
cdr3_nt: TGCGCCAGCAGCCTCTTGGGACAGGGGGCCTACGAGCAGTACTTC
cdr3_aa: CASSLLGQGAYEQYF

d_call: NA
clone_size: NA
j_call: TRBJ1-1
v_call: TRBV28
cdr3_nt: TGTGCCAGCACCCTAGGCCACACTGAAGCTTTCTTT
cdr3_aa: CASTLGHTEAFF

d_call: NA
clone_size: few
j_call: TRBJ1-2
v_call: TRBV5-1
cdr3_nt: TGCGCCAGCAGCTTGGGCAGGGGAAGACAGGACTATGGCTACACCTTC
cdr3_aa: CASSLGRGRQDYGYTF

d_call: NA
clone_size: NA
j_call: TRBJ1-6
v_call: TRBV4-2
cdr3_nt: TGTGCCAGCAGCCAAGATGGGAGAAATTCACCCCTCCACTTT
cdr3_aa: CASSQDGRNSPLHF

d_call: NA
clone_size: NA
j_call: TRBJ2-5
v_call: TRBV29-1
cdr3_nt: TGCAGTTTTTCCCGGGGTCAAGAGACCCAGTACTTC
cdr3_aa: CSFSRGQETQYF

d_call: TRBD2
clone_size: NA
j_call: TRBJ2-5
v_call: TRBV29-1
cdr3_nt: TGCAGCGTAATGACTAGCGCGGGAGAGACCCAGTACTTC
cdr3_aa: CSVMTSAGETQYF

d_call: NA
clone_size: NA
j_call: TRBJ2-7
v_call: TRBV11-2
cdr3_nt: TGTGCCAGCAGCTTAGCGTCGCAGGCCTACGAGCAGTACTTC
cdr3_aa: CASSLASQAYEQYF

d_call: NA
clone_size: once
j_call: TRBJ1-3
v_call: TRBV29-1
cdr3_nt: TGCAGCGTTGGTTACTCTGGAAACACCATATATTTT
cdr3_aa: CSVGYSGNTIYF

d_call: NA
clone_size: NA
j_call: TRBJ1-1
v_call: TRBV19
cdr3_nt: TGTGCCAGCAGACCGGGACACATGAACACTGAAGCTTTCTTT
cdr3_aa: CASRPGHMNTEAFF

d_call: NA
clone_size: few
j_call: TRBJ2-5
v_call: TRBV6-5
cdr3_nt: TGTGCCAGCAGCCGGGGATCCCACCAAGAGACCCAGTACTTC
cdr3_aa: CASSRGSHQETQYF

d_call: NA
clone_size: once
j_call: TRBJ2-7
v_call: TRBV7-2
cdr3_nt: TGTGCCAGCAACCGGGACACCTTCTCCTACGAGCAGTACTTC
cdr3_aa: CASNRDTFSYEQYF

d_call: TRBD1
clone_size: NA
j_call: TRBJ1-4
v_call: TRBV6-1
cdr3_nt: TGTGCCAGCAGTGAGCAGGGGGAAACTAATGAAAAACTGTTTTTT
cdr3_aa: CASSEQGETNEKLFF